This is a list of T cell receptor beta chains from one sample in a study of technical replicates of blood from a few donors. Some clones are missing from TCRdb's copy, which holds only in-frame ones; the method was immunoSEQ multiplex PCR. The sample yields more than 45,000 clones, 85% to 95% seen once. Material for sequencing was PBMCs. Source of these receptors: a human donor in good health. Some clones in this sample may be carry-over from other donors' samples. CDR3s leave out the opening cysteine and the closing phenylalanine or tryptophan.

V gene: TRBV29-1
J gene: TRBJ2-2
CDR3 protein: SVWGGRDTGELF

V gene: TRBV5-6
J gene: TRBJ1-2
CDR3 protein: ASSLDPGTGEGYGYT

V gene: TRBV4-3
J gene: TRBJ1-1
CDR3 protein: ASSRDKNTEAF

V gene: TRBV4-1
J gene: TRBJ2-1
CDR3 protein: ASSHGLAGGPSEQF

V gene: TRBV5-4
J gene: TRBJ1-1
CDR3 protein: ASTWEGSAEAF

V gene: TRBV25-1
J gene: TRBJ1-4
CDR3 protein: ASSQEKLF

V gene: TRBV19
J gene: TRBJ2-7
CDR3 protein: ASTPRGRYEQY

V gene: TRBV4-2
J gene: TRBJ2-7
CDR3 protein: ASSQVREASYEQY

V gene: TRBV7-9
J gene: TRBJ2-7
CDR3 protein: ASSTQGAGTYEQY

V gene: TRBV7-9
J gene: TRBJ1-4
CDR3 protein: ASRASSEKLF

V gene: TRBV5-4
J gene: TRBJ2-1
CDR3 protein: ASSLAGTAYNEQF

V gene: TRBV7-9
J gene: TRBJ1-1
CDR3 protein: ASSTSDSDTEAF

V gene: TRBV7-3
J gene: TRBJ2-2
CDR3 protein: ASSPQAGTNTGELF

V gene: TRBV7-2
J gene: TRBJ2-3
CDR3 protein: ASGGAPTDTQY

V gene: TRBV7-8
J gene: TRBJ1-2
CDR3 protein: ASSLGTNYGYT

V gene: TRBV27
J gene: TRBJ2-7
CDR3 protein: ARGQGRDEQY

V gene: TRBV19
J gene: TRBJ2-3
CDR3 protein: ASSMGAGGPDTQY

V gene: TRBV7-9
J gene: TRBJ2-3
CDR3 protein: ASRRWDSWKDTQY

V gene: TRBV7-9
J gene: TRBJ2-7
CDR3 protein: ASSPRGSPYEQY

V gene: TRBV27
J gene: TRBJ2-5
CDR3 protein: ASSPTGYQETQY

V gene: TRBV5-1
J gene: TRBJ1-6
CDR3 protein: ASSLWGPTGGSPLH

V gene: TRBV11-2
J gene: TRBJ1-2
CDR3 protein: ASSLVPDYGYT

V gene: TRBV4-1
J gene: TRBJ2-7
CDR3 protein: ASSQGNRAYEQY

V gene: TRBV4-1
J gene: TRBJ1-1
CDR3 protein: ASSQMDRANTEAF

V gene: TRBV27
J gene: TRBJ1-5
CDR3 protein: ASSLEGVGNQPQH

V gene: TRBV25-1
J gene: TRBJ1-6
CDR3 protein: ASSEIQGTAPLH

V gene: TRBV9
J gene: TRBJ2-3
CDR3 protein: ASSVAGTSADTQY

V gene: TRBV7-3
J gene: TRBJ1-2
CDR3 protein: ASSSTVLGGYT

V gene: TRBV28
J gene: TRBJ2-1
CDR3 protein: ASRGQGTFYNEQF

V gene: TRBV6-1
J gene: TRBJ1-3
CDR3 protein: ASSSYSGNTIY

V gene: TRBV15
J gene: TRBJ1-2
CDR3 protein: ATSRAGQGPAYGYT

V gene: TRBV7-9
J gene: TRBJ1-6
CDR3 protein: ASSLAGLGGSPLH

V gene: TRBV19
J gene: TRBJ2-2
CDR3 protein: ASSGQGWTGELF

V gene: TRBV4-1
J gene: TRBJ2-7
CDR3 protein: ASSQDSTGGSGEQY

V gene: TRBV30
J gene: TRBJ2-7
CDR3 protein: AWSTTGVEQY